This T cell receptor (beta chain) was sequenced during a study of T cell responses to AZD1222 COVID-19 vaccine. Notes on the study in general: Recipients of two AZD1222 doses showed rising Spike-specific TCR breadth and depth.

Generated by immunoSEQ multiplex PCR, the TCRdb table keeps only in-frame clones and is missing some. Among 90,000 to 150,000 clones listed, 85% to 90% were seen once. Details on this clone: Its antigen is still unknown.

Deletions cut 2 bases from V and 1 base from J, with 5 bases between. Per the germline V gene, CDR1 is SGHTA and CDR2 is FQGNSA. The CDR3 is 13 amino acids. Sequencing was performed on peripheral blood, taken on day 0 of AZD1222 vaccination. The rearrangement joins TRBV7-2 to TRBJ2-5; D gene uncertain. The clonotype originates from an adult in good health. CDR3 residues: CASSLQAQETQYF. The CDR3 DNA reads as TGTGCCAGCAGCTTACAGGCCCAAGAGACCCAGTACTTC.